This TCR beta chain was recorded in a study of shared clonotypes between healthy human individuals. Sequencing used immunoSEQ multiplex PCR; TCRdb keeps in-frame clones, though not all of them. The sample includes 980,000 or so clones, around 80% seen only once; the top ten take approximately 1.5%. The V gene's germline CDR1 is LGHNT and CDR2 FRNRAP. This CDR3 contains 14 residues. The V and J ends lost 0 bases and 13 bases respectively, with 19 bases between them. Sequenced material: memory CD4+ T cells sorted from blood. The subset was: CD45RA-negative fraction. The chain employs TRBV12-5 and TRBJ2-7, with D uncertain. This TCR was sampled from a man between 18 and 35 years old in good health. CDR3 DNA: TGTGCTAGTGGTTTGGTACCCCCGGGCAGCCCAACCTACTTC. It specifies CASGLVPPGSPTYF.